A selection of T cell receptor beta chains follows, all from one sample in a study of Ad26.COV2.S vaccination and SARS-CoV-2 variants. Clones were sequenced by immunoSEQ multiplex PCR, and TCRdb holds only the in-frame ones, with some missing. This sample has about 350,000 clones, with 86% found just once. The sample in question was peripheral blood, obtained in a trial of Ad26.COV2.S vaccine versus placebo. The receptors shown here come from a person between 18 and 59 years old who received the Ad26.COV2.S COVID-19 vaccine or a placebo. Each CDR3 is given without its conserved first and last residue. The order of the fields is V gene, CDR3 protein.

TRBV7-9	ASSLVQGGLGTQY
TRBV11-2	ANSGFVRQVGNEQY
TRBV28	ASSHHFGTGNTGELF
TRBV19	ASSSLLLQGGGNIQY
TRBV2	ASSEIAAKGDTQY
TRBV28	ASSFNPREKLF
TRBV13	ASSLSRGSLGTEAF
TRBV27	ASGFDRVFNEQF
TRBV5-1	ASSFDSSEETQY
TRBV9	ASSVGLGANTGELF
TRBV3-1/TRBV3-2	ASSQGIAGGLDTQY
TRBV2	ASSTDRPPNTGELF
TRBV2	ASSSVTEKLF
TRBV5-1	ASSRTGGLNSGNTIY
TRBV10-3	ATNREWDSPLH
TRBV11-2	ASSLAYPDTQY
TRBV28	ASSLYVRDPELWPQH
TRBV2	ASMVAPGTGETAF
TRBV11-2	ASSLQGDTQY
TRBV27	ASSLMVTDTQY
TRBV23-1	ASSQIRDPTGTDLSPSEKLF
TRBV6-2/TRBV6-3	ASSPEGHSYNSPLH
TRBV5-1	ASSLETGKGRTEAF
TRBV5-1	ASSPGTSGGETQY
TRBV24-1	ATSAVGAETQY
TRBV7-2	ASSLTGQGVYNEQF